What follows are 22 T cell receptor beta chains derived from one specimen sequenced in a study of blood T cell repertoires in COVID-19. Some clones are missing from TCRdb's copy, which holds only in-frame ones; the method was immunoSEQ multiplex PCR. This sample has approximately 100,000 clones, with around 90% found just once. Sequencing used peripheral blood. These receptors were collected from a man in his forties or fifties in a cohort sampled during active COVID-19.

The chain combines TRBV19 with TRBJ2-5; 9 positions match TRBD2. After removal of 7 bases from V and 2 bases from J, the junction contained 2 bases not matched to a gene. CDR3 length: 13 amino acids. Germline V gives CDR1 LNHDA, CDR2 SQIVND (reference sequence). CDR3 sequence: CASMGLAQETQYF. CDR3 coding DNA: TGTGCCAGTATGGGACTAGCACAAGAGACCCAGTACTTC. Full variable domain (remainder filled in from reference TRBV19 and TRBJ2-5): DGGITQSPKYLFRKEGQNVTLSCEQNLNHDAMYWYRQDPGQGLRLIYYSQIVNDFQKGDIAEGYSVSREKKESFPLTVTSAQKNPTAFYLCASMGLAQETQYFGPGTRLLVL.

The V call is TRBV7-9, the J call TRBJ2-5, with a possible D match to TRBD2 (6 bases). The V end lost 1 base, the J end lost 5 bases, and 14 bases lay between the germline ends. The CDR3 runs 15 residues. The germline gives CDR1 SEHNR, CDR2 FQNEAQ (reference sequence). CDR3 region: CASSLVGGGVETQYF. In DNA form, the CDR3 reads TGTGCCAGCAGCTTAGTCGGTGGAGGGGTTGAGACCCAGTACTTC. Supplemented by reference TRBV7-9 and TRBJ2-5, the full variable domain reads DTGVSQNPRHKITKRGQNVTFRCDPISEHNRLYWYRQTLGQGPEFLTYFQNEAQLEKSRLLSDRFSAERPKGSFSTLEIQRTEQGDSAMYLCASSLVGGGVETQYFGPGTRLLVL.

The rearrangement uses TRBV7-6 and TRBJ1-6; tentative D call: TRBD1 (5 bases). Germline V gene sequence: CDR1 SGHVS, CDR2 FNYEAQ. This CDR3 spans 15 amino acids. The V gene lost 3 bases and the J gene lost 10 bases, with 16 bases spanning the gap. The CDR3 bases are TGTGCCAGCAGCTTGAGCGGGGCACAGAACTCACCCCTCCACTTT. Translated, it gives CASSLSGAQNSPLHF. Variable domain in full (rest from reference TRBV7-6 and TRBJ1-6): GAGVSQSPRYKVTKRGQDVALRCDPISGHVSLYWYRQALGQGPEFLTYFNYEAQQDKSGLPNDRFSAERPEGSISTLTIQRTEQRDSAMYRCASSLSGAQNSPLHFGNGTRLTVT.

V gene TRBV25-1 combines with J gene TRBJ2-5; 7 positions agree with TRBD1. The CDR3 covers 15 residues. CDR1 MGHDK and CDR2 SYGVNS come from the germline V gene. V shed 2 bases and J 5 bases; nucleotides not matched to a gene: 8. The CDR3 here is CASSEPDRYSETQYF. The CDR3 DNA is TGTGCCAGCAGTGAACCGGACAGGTACTCGGAGACCCAGTACTTC.

This chain joins TRBV3-1 (or the pseudogene TRBV3-2) and TRBJ1-2; D not resolved. Trimming cost V 0 bases and J 0 bases, with 8 bases left between them. There are 15 residues in the CDR3. CDR1 LGHDT and CDR2 YNNKEL come from the germline V gene (reference sequence). CDR3 in amino acids: CASSQESRANYGYTF. Here the CDR3 DNA reads TGTGCCAGCAGCCAAGAGTCACGGGCTAACTATGGCTACACCTTC.

This clone was seen more than once but under ten times. This rearrangement joins TRBV3-1 (or the pseudogene TRBV3-2) to TRBJ2-5; D is possibly TRBD1 (6 bases). V shed 4 bases and J shed 5 bases, with 8 bases lying between them. The germline V gene encodes CDR1 LGHDT and CDR2 YNNKEL (reference sequence). This CDR3 comprises 12 residues. Here the CDR3 reads CASSPQGETQYF. DNA for the CDR3: TGTGCCAGCAGCCCCCAGGGGGAGACCCAGTACTTC.

The chain recombines TRBV5-8 with TRBJ2-3; a possible D gene is TRBD2 (6 bases). Trimming took 5 bases from V and 6 from J, leaving 16 bases between them. Germline-derived CDR1 and CDR2 are SGHTS and YDEGEE. The CDR3 has 14 amino acids. CDR3 DNA sequence: TGTGCCAGCAGTCATCTGCGGGACCGGGATACGCAGTATTTT. As protein: CASSHLRDRDTQYF. The variable domain in full, completed from reference TRBV5-8 and TRBJ2-3, reads EAGVTQSPTHLIKTRGQQATLRCSPISGHTSVYWYQQALGLGLQFLLWYDEGEERNRGNFPPRFSGRQFPNYSSELNVNALELEDSALYLCASSHLRDRDTQYFGPGTRLTVL.

This rearrangement joins TRBV9 to TRBJ2-1; no firm D call. Per germline, CDR1 SGDLS and CDR2 YYNGEE. The CDR3 is 15 residues long. The V end was cut by 3 bases, the J end by 2 bases, with 12 bases between. This CDR3 reads CASSGGGSPYNEQFF. The CDR3 DNA follows: TGTGCCAGCAGCGGAGGCGGCAGTCCCTACAATGAGCAGTTCTTC.

This rearrangement joins TRBV19 to TRBJ1-6, with D possibly being TRBD1 (6 bases). The V end was cut by 7 bases, the J end by 7 bases, with 11 bases between. The V gene's germline CDR1 is LNHDA and CDR2 SQIVND (reference sequence). The CDR3 totals 13 residues. The DNA for the CDR3 is TGTGCCAGTAAAGAGACAGGAAATTCACCCCTCCACTTT. Amino acid sequence: CASKETGNSPLHF.

This chain links TRBV5-1 with TRBJ1-2, with TRBD1 as a possible D gene (6 bases). Trimming pared 8 bases from V and 8 bases from J, leaving 22 bases between. The CDR3 is 14 residues long. Germline V lookup: CDR1 SGHRS, CDR2 YFSETQ. CDR3 DNA: TGCGCCAGTACCTCCGGGCAGGGGATAGGAGGCTACACCTTC. This gives the protein CASTSGQGIGGYTF.

The chain links TRBV6-5 to TRBJ1-5; D might be TRBD1 (6 bases). Germline V gene data show CDR1 as MNHEY and CDR2 as SVGAGI. With 8 bases removed from V and 6 bases from J, the gap between germline ends came to 20 bases. The CDR3 is made up of 15 amino acids. CDR3 in amino acids: CASAESQGTFQPQHF. The CDR3, as DNA: TGTGCCAGCGCCGAATCACAGGGCACCTTTCAGCCCCAGCATTTT.

CDR3: CASSLSGATNEKLFF. Written as DNA, the CDR3 is TGTGCCAGCAGCTTATCGGGGGCAACTAATGAAAAACTGTTTTTT. J is TRBJ1-4 and V is TRBV11-3; a weak D match, TRBD1 (5 bases). The germline V gene encodes CDR1 SGHNT and CDR2 YENEEA. This CDR3 contains 15 residues. Trimming removed 2 bases from V and 0 bases from J, with 7 bases in between.

This chain connects TRBV18 to TRBJ1-5; D is undetermined. The CDR3 totals 13 residues. V dropped 3 bases and J dropped 7 bases, with 10 bases sitting between them. Germline assignment: CDR1 KGHSH and CDR2 LQKENI. CDR3 amino acids: CASSPEGFQPQHF. The CDR3 DNA reads TGTGCCAGCTCACCGGAGGGTTTCCAGCCCCAGCATTTT.

This clone is a singleton in its sample. V gene TRBV19 combines with J gene TRBJ1-5, with D unclear. Looked up from germline, CDR1 is LNHDA and CDR2 is SQIVND (reference sequence). This CDR3 has 13 amino acids. The germline V and J ends were trimmed by 2 bases and 1 base, with 3 bases remaining between them. The CDR3 nucleotides read TGTGCCAGTAGTATATCGAGCAATCAGCCCCAGCATTTT. It specifies CASSISSNQPQHF. Complete variable domain (other parts from reference TRBV19 and TRBJ1-5): DGGITQSPKYLFRKEGQNVTLSCEQNLNHDAMYWYRQDPGQGLRLIYYSQIVNDFQKGDIAEGYSVSREKKESFPLTVTSAQKNPTAFYLCASSISSNQPQHFGDGTRLSIL.

The CDR3 region has the DNA TGTGCCAGCAGTAGTAGCGGGGGTTACGAGCAGTACGTC. Translation gives CASSSSGGYEQYV. The chain recombines TRBV6-5 with TRBJ2-7, with 9 bases fitting TRBD2. The CDR3 covers 13 residues. V gave up 5 bases and J gave up 4 bases; unmatched junction bases: 3. Germline assignment: CDR1 MNHEY and CDR2 SVGAGI.

V gene TRBV19 combines with J gene TRBJ2-5; 12 nucleotides agree with TRBD1. The germline V gene has CDR1 LNHDA and CDR2 SQIVND (reference sequence). There are 15 residues in the CDR3. V lost 7 bases to trimming and J lost 4 bases; unmatched junction nucleotides: 7. The chain's CDR3 is CASNPGTGGSETQYF. DNA of the CDR3: TGTGCCAGTAACCCCGGGACAGGGGGCTCAGAGACCCAGTACTTC.

The J gene is TRBJ1-4, the V gene TRBV3-1 (or the pseudogene TRBV3-2), with 7 bases that match TRBD1. This CDR3 is built from 15 residues. Trimming took 1 base from V and 3 from J; bases not matched to a gene: 2. Germline CDR1 LGHDT, CDR2 YNNKEL (reference sequence). This CDR3 reads CASSQVGGANEKLFF. The CDR3 DNA is TGTGCCAGCAGCCAAGTAGGGGGCGCTAATGAAAAACTGTTTTTT.

The chain is built from TRBV28 and TRBJ1-3; 8 positions agree with TRBD1. Germline trimming cut 6 bases from V and 0 bases from J; bases unmatched to any gene: 10. The CDR3 sequence is 17 residues long. Germline assignment: CDR1 MDHEN and CDR2 SYDVKM. DNA of the CDR3: TGTGCCAGCAGGGAGAGGCGGACAGGGCACTCTGGAAACACCATATATTTT. Its protein product is CASRERRTGHSGNTIYF.

This chain joins TRBV25-1 and TRBJ1-1, with 9 bases aligning to TRBD1. The CDR3 consists of 15 residues. Trimming at V came to 6 bases and at J to 4 bases, leaving 9 bases not matched to a gene. Germline V gene data show CDR1 as MGHDK and CDR2 as SYGVNS. The CDR3 DNA is TGTGCCAGCAGACAGAACAGGGGGCTTGTCACTGAAGCTTTCTTT. It yields the protein CASRQNRGLVTEAFF.

The V gene is TRBV5-1, the J gene TRBJ2-1; no clear D. This CDR3 region has 13 residues. V lost 0 bases to trimming and J lost 5 bases, with 6 bases between them. Germline V gene data show CDR1 as SGHRS and CDR2 as YFSETQ. CDR3 amino acids: CASSLGPNNEQFF. CDR3 nucleotides: TGCGCCAGCAGCTTGGGGCCGAACAATGAGCAGTTCTTC.

The chain has TRBV6-5 and TRBJ2-3; tentative D call: TRBD2 (5 bases). The CDR3 has 16 amino acids. Germline CDR1 reads MNHEY; CDR2 reads SVGAGI. Deletions cut 0 bases from V and 5 bases from J, with 15 bases between. The CDR3 region has the DNA TGTGCCAGCAGTTACTCGGTGGCAGCGGTGGGAGATACGCAGTATTTT. This translates into CASSYSVAAVGDTQYF.

The chain recombines TRBV15 with TRBJ1-5, with TRBD1 matching over 8 bases. Germline V gene sequence: CDR1 LNHNV, CDR2 YYDKDF (reference sequence). Trimming at V came to 1 base and at J to 0 bases, leaving 8 bases not matched to a gene. CDR3 length equals 18 residues. The CDR3 loop reads CATSRAPGGTHSNQPQHF. The CDR3 nucleotides are TGTGCCACCAGCAGAGCGCCAGGGGGCACCCATAGCAATCAGCCCCAGCATTTT.